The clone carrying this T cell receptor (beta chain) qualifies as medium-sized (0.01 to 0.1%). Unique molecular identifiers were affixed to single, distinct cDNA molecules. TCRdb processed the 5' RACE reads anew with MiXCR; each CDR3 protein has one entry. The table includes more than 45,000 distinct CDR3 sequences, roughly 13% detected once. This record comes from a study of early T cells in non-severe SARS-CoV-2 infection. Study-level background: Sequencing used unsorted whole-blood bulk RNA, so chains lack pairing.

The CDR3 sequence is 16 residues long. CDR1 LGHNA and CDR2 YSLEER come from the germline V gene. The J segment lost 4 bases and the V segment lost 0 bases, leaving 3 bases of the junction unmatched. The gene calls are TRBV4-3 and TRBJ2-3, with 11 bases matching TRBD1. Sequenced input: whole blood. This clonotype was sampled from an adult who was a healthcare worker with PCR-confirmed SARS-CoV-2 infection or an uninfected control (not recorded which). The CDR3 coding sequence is TGCGCCAGCAGCCAAGAACCGGGACAGGGGGCAGATACGCAGTATTTT. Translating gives CASSQEPGQGADTQYF.